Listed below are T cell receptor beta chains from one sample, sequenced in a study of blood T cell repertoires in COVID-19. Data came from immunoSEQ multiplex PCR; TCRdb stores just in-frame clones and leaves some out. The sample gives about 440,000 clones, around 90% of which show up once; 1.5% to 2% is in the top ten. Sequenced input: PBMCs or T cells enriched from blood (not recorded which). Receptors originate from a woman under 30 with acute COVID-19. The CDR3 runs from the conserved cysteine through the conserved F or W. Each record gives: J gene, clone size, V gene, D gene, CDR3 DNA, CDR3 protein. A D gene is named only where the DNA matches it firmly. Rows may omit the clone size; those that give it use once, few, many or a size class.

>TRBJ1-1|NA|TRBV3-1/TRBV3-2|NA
TGTGCCAGCAGCCACGGCCGCACCAGGGTTTATGGCACTGAAGCTTTCTTT
CASSHGRTRVYGTEAFF
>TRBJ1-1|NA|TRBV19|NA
TGTGCCAGTAGTATATCCAGGGGTCGGGATGAAGCTTTCTTT
CASSISRGRDEAFF
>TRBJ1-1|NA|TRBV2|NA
TGTGCCAGCAGTGACACCCTGACAGCTGAAGCTTTCTTT
CASSDTLTAEAFF
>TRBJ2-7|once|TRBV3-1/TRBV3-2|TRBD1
TGTGCCAGCAGCCTCGGACAGGGGCCCTCCTACGAGCAGTACTTC
CASSLGQGPSYEQYF
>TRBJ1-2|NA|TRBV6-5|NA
TGTGCCAGCAGTTACTCGCGGGAATATGGCTACACCTTC
CASSYSREYGYTF
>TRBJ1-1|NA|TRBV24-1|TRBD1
TGTGCCACCAGAGGGACAGGGGGAACTGAAGCTTTCTTT
CATRGTGGTEAFF
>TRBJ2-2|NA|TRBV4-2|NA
TGTGCCAGCAGCGAAGAGAGTGATAACACCGGGGAGCTGTTTTTT
CASSEESDNTGELFF
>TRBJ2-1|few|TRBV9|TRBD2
TGTGCCAGCAGTGCCCGCAGGACTAGCGCTTACAATGAGCAGTTCTTC
CASSARRTSAYNEQFF
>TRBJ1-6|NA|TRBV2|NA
TGTGCCAGCAGACAGGGTAGTACCCTCCACTTT
CASRQGSTLHF
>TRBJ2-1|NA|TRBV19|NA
TGTGCCAGTATGAGCGGACTCTACAATGAGCAGTTCTTC
CASMSGLYNEQFF
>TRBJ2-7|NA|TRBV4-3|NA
TGCGCCAGCAGCCAAGAGGTCGGAGCATCCTACGAGCAGTACTTC
CASSQEVGASYEQYF
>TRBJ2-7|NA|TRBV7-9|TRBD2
TGTGCCAGCAGTTCCGGACTAGCCGATAGATCCTACGAGCAGTACTTC
CASSSGLADRSYEQYF
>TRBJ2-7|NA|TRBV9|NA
TGTGCCAGCAGCGTAGCTCTCCGTGACGAGCAGTACTTC
CASSVALRDEQYF
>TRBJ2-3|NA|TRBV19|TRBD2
TGTGCCAGTAGTCCGTTAGCGGGTCTCCCAGATACGCAGTATTTT
CASSPLAGLPDTQYF
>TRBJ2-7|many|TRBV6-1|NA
TGTGCCAGCAGTGACCACAGGGATCCCCACGAGCAGTACTTC
CASSDHRDPHEQYF
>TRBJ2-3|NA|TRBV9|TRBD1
TGTGCCAGCAGCCCTCTACGTCCCGGGACAGGGACCGATACGCAGTATTTT
CASSPLRPGTGTDTQYF
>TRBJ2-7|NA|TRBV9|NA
TGTGCCAGCAGCTTCAGGGACACTGCCTACGAGCAGTACTTC
CASSFRDTAYEQYF
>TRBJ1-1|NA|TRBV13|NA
TGTGCCAGCAGCTCCCAGGGGAACACTGAAGCTTTCTTT
CASSSQGNTEAFF
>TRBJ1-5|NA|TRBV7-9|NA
TGTGCCAGCAGCTTCGGGGGGAACAATCAGCCCCAGCATTTT
CASSFGGNNQPQHF
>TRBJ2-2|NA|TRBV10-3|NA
TGTGCCATCAGTGGCACAGGGATGACCGGGGAGCTGTTTTTT
CAISGTGMTGELFF
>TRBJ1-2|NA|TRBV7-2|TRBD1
TGTGCCAGCAGCTTAGCCTCGGGACAGGCTAACTATGGCTACACCTTC
CASSLASGQANYGYTF
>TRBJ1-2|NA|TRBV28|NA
TGTGCCAGCAGTTTCGGGAAGCTTCACACCTTC
CASSFGKLHTF
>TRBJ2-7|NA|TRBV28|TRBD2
TGTGCCAGCAGACTAAGCGGGACGTACTACGAGCAGTACTTC
CASRLSGTYYEQYF
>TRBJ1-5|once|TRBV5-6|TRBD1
TGTGCCAGCAGCTTGGTGGGACAGGTGGGCAATCAGCCCCAGCATTTT
CASSLVGQVGNQPQHF
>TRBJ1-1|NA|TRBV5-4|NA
TGTGCCAGCAGCTCACCACAGGGAGTCACTGAAGCTTTCTTT
CASSSPQGVTEAFF
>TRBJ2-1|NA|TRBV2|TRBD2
TGTGCCAGCACGGCTAGCGGGATCAATGAGCAGTTCTTC
CASTASGINEQFF
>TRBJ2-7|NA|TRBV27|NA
TGTGCCAGCAGTCCGCTAGGGGGCGAGCAGTACTTC
CASSPLGGEQYF
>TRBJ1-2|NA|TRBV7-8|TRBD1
TGTGCCAGCAGCGCCTCCCGTGACAGGGGAACCAGTGGCTACACCTTC
CASSASRDRGTSGYTF
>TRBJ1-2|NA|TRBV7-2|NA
TGTGCCAGCAGCGAGGGGGTGGGGTATGGCTACACCTTC
CASSEGVGYGYTF
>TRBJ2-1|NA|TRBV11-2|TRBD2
TGTGCCAGCAGCTCGACTAGCGGGTACTCCTACAATGAGCAGTTCTTC
CASSSTSGYSYNEQFF
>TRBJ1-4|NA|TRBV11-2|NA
TGTGCCAGCAGCTCTAACCCCCCCAGGGGTGGGGAAAAACTGTTTTTT
CASSSNPPRGGEKLFF
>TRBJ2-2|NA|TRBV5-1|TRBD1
TGCGCCAGCAGCTTACAGGGGGATAGCACCGGGGAGCTGTTTTTT
CASSLQGDSTGELFF
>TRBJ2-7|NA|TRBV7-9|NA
TGTGCCAGCAGCTCTTACTCACAGGGAGAGATCCCCTACGAGCAGTACTTC
CASSSYSQGEIPYEQYF
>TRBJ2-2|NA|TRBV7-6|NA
TGTGCCAGCAGCTTAGACCGACTGCCGAACACCGGGGAGCTGTTTTTT
CASSLDRLPNTGELFF
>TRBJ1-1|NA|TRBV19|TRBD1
TGTGCCAGTAGGATTGACAGGGGCACTGAAGCTTTCTTT
CASRIDRGTEAFF
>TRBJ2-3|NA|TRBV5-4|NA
TGTGCCAGCAGCTTCAACAGGGCAAGAACAGATACGCAGTATTTT
CASSFNRARTDTQYF
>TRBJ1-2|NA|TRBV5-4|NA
TGTGCCAGCAGCCTCGTGGGGATGGGAGATGGCTACACCTTC
CASSLVGMGDGYTF
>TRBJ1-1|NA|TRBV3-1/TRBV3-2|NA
TGTGCCAGCAGCCCCAGGGGTAACACTGAAGCTTTCTTT
CASSPRGNTEAFF
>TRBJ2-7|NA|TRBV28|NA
TGTGCCAGCATAGGACAGAGCTCCTACGAGCAGTACTTC
CASIGQSSYEQYF
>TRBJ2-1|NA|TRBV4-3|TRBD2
TGCGCCAGCAGCCAAGATAGGGGACTAGCGGGGAATGAGCAGTTCTTC
CASSQDRGLAGNEQFF
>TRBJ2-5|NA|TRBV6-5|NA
TGTGCCAGCAATGGTGCGGCCCAAGAGACCCAGTACTTC
CASNGAAQETQYF
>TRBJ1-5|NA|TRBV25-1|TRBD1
TGTGCCAGCACGAGGGACAGGGGGCAGGGTCAGCCCCAGCATTTT
CASTRDRGQGQPQHF
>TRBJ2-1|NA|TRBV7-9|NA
TGTGCCAGCACCTCAGGTCAACTCCTCTCCTACAATGAGCAGTTCTTC
CASTSGQLLSYNEQFF
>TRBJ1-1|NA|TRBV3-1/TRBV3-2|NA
TGTGCCAGCAGTCTCCCAGGCAGGGTGGCTTTCTTT
CASSLPGRVAFF
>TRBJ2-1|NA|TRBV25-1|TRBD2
TGTGCCAGCAGTGATACGGCTAGCGGGGGTGAGCAGTTCTTC
CASSDTASGGEQFF
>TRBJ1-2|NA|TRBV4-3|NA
TGCGCCAGCAGCCAAGATACGGGTTTTGGCTACACCTTC
CASSQDTGFGYTF